Presented here are 3 T cell receptor beta chains from one specimen sequenced in a study of blood T cell repertoires in COVID-19 (dated by TCRdb to the early 2020s). Libraries came from the immunoSEQ multiplex PCR assay. Imported from immuneACCESS, the table was reduced by TCRdb to in-frame sequences with V and J called. These copies leave out some clones; in studies compared against another copy, an unresolved V gene accounts for under half, and the cause of the remainder is not known. The sample data list some 300,000 clones, and 75% to 90% of these were observed just once. The top ten hold more than 2% of the sample. The specimen was peripheral blood. The receptor source for this set is a man aged 18 to 30 with active or convalescent COVID-19.

CDR3 loop: CASSLLRGLYTEAFF. The CDR3 DNA is TGTGCCAGCAGCTTACTCAGGGGGCTGTACACTGAAGCTTTCTTT. The rearrangement uses TRBV5-6 and TRBJ1-1, with 8 bases that match TRBD1. The trim removed 2 bases at V and 3 bases at J, leaving 6 bases unmatched. CDR1 is SGHDT, CDR2 YYEEEE, per germline. The CDR3 contains 15 residues.

V usage is TRBV28 and J usage is TRBJ2-1, with TRBD1 matching 7 bases. The junction had 6 bases not matched to a gene; V was cut back by 7 bases and J by 0 bases. Germline lookup yields CDR1 MDHEN and CDR2 SYDVKM. The CDR3 runs 15 residues. DNA of the CDR3: TGTGCCAGCACCCCGTGGGACAGCTCCTACAATGAGCAGTTCTTC. It encodes CASTPWDSSYNEQFF.

This sequence joins TRBV13 and TRBJ2-7; TRBD1 matches 7 bases. The J segment lost 3 bases and the V segment lost 0 bases, leaving 5 bases of the junction unmatched. Germline V gene sequence: CDR1 PRHDT, CDR2 FYEKMQ (reference sequence). The CDR3 has 15 amino acids. Here the CDR3 DNA reads TGTGCCAGCAGCTTAGGGGAGCAGGGGGACTACGAGCAGTACTTC. Translation: CASSLGEQGDYEQYF.